The 24 T cell receptor beta chains given below trace back to one sample, sequenced in a study of naive and memory T cell subsets. Described treatment: skin biopsy from PPD injection site in Mantoux-positive individual. The library had UMIs added by 3' ligation of an oligonucleotide to TCR cDNA. The SP2 primer and nested alpha and beta constant region primers amplified ligated cDNA in four rounds. Each CDR3 protein is one row after TCRdb ran MiXCR on the UMI-ligation and nested PCR reads. The sample records around 33,000 distinct CDR3 sequences, about 6.7% being singletons. Sequencing was performed on skin, taken from a tuberculin skin test site. The source of these receptors is an adult in good health.

As concerns this clonotype: This may arise from a read error, as a much more abundant clone is one base away. V and J are TRBV12-3 or TRBV12-4 and TRBJ2-5; no clear D gene. The V end lost 3 bases, the J end lost 5 bases, and 10 bases lay between the germline ends. There are 13 residues in the CDR3. The CDR3 region is CASSLSHRETQYF. The CDR3 coding sequence is TGTGCCAGCAGTTTGTCACATCGCGAGACCCAGTACTTC.

Points on this clonotype: The junction and the germline gene differ at one end; a read error may be behind it. The chain combines TRBV6-1 with TRBJ2-5; D possibly corresponds to TRBD1 (6 bases). Germline V gene sequence: CDR1 MNHNS, CDR2 SASEGT. The CDR3 spans 14 residues. The CDR3 sequence is CASTPGQWQATQYF. The CDR3 region has the DNA TGTGCCAGCACCCCCGGACAGTGGCAAGCGACCCAGTACTTC.

This clonotype was seen ten or more times. V gene TRBV6-2 or TRBV6-3 combines with J gene TRBJ2-3; D perhaps matches TRBD2 (5 bases). Germline CDR1 is MNHEY and CDR2 is SVGEGT. V was shortened by 1 base and J by 4 bases, with 12 bases between the two germline ends. The CDR3 has 15 amino acids. The CDR3: CASSYLSRRSDTQYF. The CDR3 nucleotides read TGTGCCAGCAGTTACTTGTCCCGGAGGTCAGATACGCAGTATTTT.

In this sample, this clonotype turned up many times. The chain couples TRBV15 to TRBJ2-3; tentatively, D is TRBD2 (6 bases). Per germline, CDR1 LNHNV and CDR2 YYDKDF (reference sequence). The CDR3 contains 16 residues. V was cut by 4 bases and J by 2 bases, with 16 bases left in between. In DNA, the CDR3 is TGTGCCACCAGCAAAAGGCTACGGGGGTCCACAGATACGCAGTATTTT. Translated, it gives CATSKRLRGSTDTQYF.

This clonotype showed up just a few times. The chain recombines TRBV7-9 with TRBJ2-7; TRBD1 matches 7 bases. The CDR3 is 14 residues long. V was pared by 5 bases and J by 4 bases, with 8 bases of the junction left unmatched. CDR1 and CDR2 (germline): SEHNR, FQNEAQ (reference sequence). CDR3 in amino acids: CASSVEGGAYEQYF. CDR3 sequence (DNA): TGTGCCAGCAGCGTCGAAGGGGGCGCATACGAGCAGTACTTC. Based on the CDR3 plus reference TRBV7-9 and TRBJ2-7, the full variable domain is DTGVSQNPRHKITKRGQNVTFRCDPISEHNRLYWYRQTLGQGPEFLTYFQNEAQLEKSRLLSDRFSAERPKGSFSTLEIQRTEQGDSAMYLCASSVEGGAYEQYFGPGTRLTVT.

This clonotype has only a few counts. The V call is TRBV9, the J call TRBJ1-6; no definite D call. V lost 4 bases and J 6 bases, leaving 14 bases between the germline ends. Germline-derived CDR1 and CDR2 are SGDLS and YYNGEE. The CDR3 covers 15 residues. CDR3 sequence reads: CASSTSIGSNSPLHF. The CDR3 DNA sequence: TGTGCCAGCAGCACCTCCATTGGGTCTAATTCACCCCTCCACTTT.

This clonotype was seen only a few times. The chain combines TRBV6-5 with TRBJ1-6; perhaps TRBD1 as D (5 bases). Germline V lookup: CDR1 MNHEY, CDR2 SVGAGI. The CDR3 totals 15 residues. Trimming pared 6 bases from V and 9 bases from J, leaving 18 bases between. The DNA for the CDR3 is TGTGCCAGCAGGCCCCCGGGACGGGGGTTTTCACCCCTCCACTTT. Its protein product is CASRPPGRGFSPLHF.

This clonotype occurred many times. The V and J genes are TRBV20-1 and TRBJ2-6; D tentatively fits TRBD1 or TRBD2 (6 bases each). The CDR3 is 16 amino acids. Deletions cut 3 bases from V and 0 bases from J, with 12 bases between. Germline CDR1 is DFQATT and CDR2 is SNEGSKA (reference sequence). CDR3 in amino acids: CSASGGAASGANVLTF. The CDR3 nucleotides are TGCAGTGCTAGCGGGGGCGCCGCCTCTGGGGCCAACGTCCTGACTTTC.

This clonotype came up many times. J is TRBJ2-7 and V is TRBV27; a weak D match, TRBD2 (5 bases). The V gene lost 3 bases and the J gene lost 4 bases, with 31 bases spanning the gap. CDR3 length: 20 residues. Germline lookup yields CDR1 MNHEY and CDR2 SMNVEV (reference sequence). CDR3 sequence: CASSLFGLTTTADVSYEQYF. For the CDR3, the DNA is TGTGCCAGCAGTTTGTTTGGCCTGACTACAACCGCGGATGTTTCTTACGAGCAGTACTTC.

This clonotype was observed at least ten times. The CDR3 bases are TGTGCCAGCAGCTTTCCACGCCGGACTAGCGGGGGGCTCTCCTACAATGAGCAGTTCTTC. This sequence encodes CASSFPRRTSGGLSYNEQFF. This chain connects TRBV7-2 to TRBJ2-1; TRBD2 matches 14 bases. CDR1 is SGHTA and CDR2 is FQGNSA in the germline V gene. With 3 bases clipped from V and 0 bases from J, the junction kept 10 bases outside the gene matches. The length of the CDR3 is 20 residues.

This clonotype was counted a few times. The chain employs TRBV12-3 or TRBV12-4 and TRBJ2-2, with D perhaps matching TRBD1 or TRBD2 (6 bases each). Trimming removed 6 bases at V and 0 bases at J, with 11 bases between. The length of the CDR3 is 15 residues. The CDR3 DNA follows: TGTGCCAGCAGAAGAAGGGGGGCGAACACCGGGGAGCTGTTTTTT. This codes for CASRRRGANTGELFF.

This clonotype showed up many times. The gene calls are TRBV20-1 and TRBJ2-1, with 7 positions matching TRBD1. The CDR3 runs 14 residues. After removal of 4 bases from V and 3 bases from J, the junction contained 6 bases not matched to a gene. Germline V gene data show CDR1 as DFQATT and CDR2 as SNEGSKA (reference sequence). The CDR3 protein is CSANWAGGYNEQFF. Here the CDR3 DNA reads TGCAGTGCTAATTGGGCAGGGGGCTACAATGAGCAGTTCTTC.

This clonotype was observed many times. The chain is built from TRBV19 and TRBJ1-2; D is undetermined. The germline V gene encodes CDR1 LNHDA and CDR2 SQIVND (reference sequence). The CDR3 extends over 15 amino acids. Trimming cost V 3 bases and J 4 bases, with 15 bases left between them. This chain's CDR3 is CASSIDRANLYGYTF. DNA for the CDR3: TGTGCCAGTAGTATTGATAGGGCCAACCTCTATGGCTACACCTTC.

In regard to this clonotype: An end of the junction differs from the germline gene, which may be a read error. This sequence joins TRBV5-1 and TRBJ2-7, with 10 nucleotides matching TRBD1. The CDR3 extends over 14 amino acids. CDR1 and CDR2 (germline): SGHRS, YFSETQ. The CDR3 DNA is TGCGCCAGCAGCTCGACAGGGGGCTTATACGAGCGGTACTTC. Protein: CASSSTGGLYERYF. Drawing the rest from reference TRBV5-1 and TRBJ2-7, the complete variable domain is KAGVTQTPRYLIKTRGQQVTLSCSPISGHRSVSWYQQTPGQGLQFLFEYFSETQRNKGNFPGRFSGRQFSNSRSEMNVSTLELGDSALYLCASSSTGGLYERYFGPGTRLTVT.

The table lists this clonotype with a few counts. A much larger clone lies a single base off, so this may be a read error. This chain links TRBV6-5 with TRBJ2-1; 8 nucleotides line up with TRBD1. Germline assignment: CDR1 MNHEY and CDR2 SVGAGI. CDR3 length: 16 amino acids. Trimming cost V 0 bases and J 3 bases; bases outside gene matches: 4. For the CDR3, the DNA is TGTGCCAGCAGTTACTCCGCAGGGGGCCGCTACAATGAGCAGTTCTTC. Translating gives CASSYSAGGRYNEQFF.

This clonotype was detected only a few times. V and J are TRBV20-1 and TRBJ1-1; D is unclear. The ends were cut back, 6 bases at V and 6 bases at J, with 20 bases in the middle. The germline V gene encodes CDR1 DFQATT and CDR2 SNEGSKA (reference sequence). The CDR3 length is 14 residues. This CDR3 reads CSAKLPPIGSEAFF. The CDR3 nucleotides read TGCAGTGCAAAGTTACCCCCAATAGGCTCTGAAGCTTTCTTT.

Turning to this clonotype: A much larger clone lies a single base off, so this may be a read error. Without the conserved terminal phenylalanine or tryptophan, this CDR3 likely stems from a read error. The J gene is TRBJ2-2, the V gene TRBV6-5, with D perhaps matching TRBD1 (6 bases). The germline V gene encodes CDR1 MNHEY and CDR2 SVGAGI. Trimming left V 2 bases short and J 6 bases short, with 7 bases between. This CDR3 is built from 13 residues. CDR3: CASSYAGAGELFS. The CDR3 DNA reads TGTGCCAGCAGTTACGCAGGGGCCGGGGAGCTGTTTTCT.

This clonotype was seen a few times. The chain recombines TRBV29-1 with TRBJ2-1; no clear D. V lost 6 bases to trimming and J lost 11 bases, with 14 bases between them. Per germline, CDR1 SQVTM and CDR2 ANQGSEA. The CDR3 is made up of 11 amino acids. The CDR3 reads CSVTKGFQQFF. The CDR3 DNA reads TGCAGCGTAACCAAGGGATTTCAGCAGTTCTTC.

Comment on this clonotype: A much larger clone lies one base from this, so it may be a read error. The chain carries TRBV18 and TRBJ2-3; TRBD2 matches 8 bases. J gave up 5 bases and V 2 bases, and 6 bases lay outside the gene matches. Germline-derived CDR1 and CDR2 are KGHSH and LQKENI. This CDR3 is built from 15 residues. CDR3 region: CASSPSTSVGDTQYF. The CDR3 bases are TGTGCCAGCTCACCATCGACTAGCGTAGGAGATACGCAGTATTTT.

Judged by abundance, this clonotype is medium-sized (0.01 to 0.1%). This sequence joins TRBV7-8 and TRBJ2-1, with D unclear. The CDR3 runs 16 residues. CDR1 SGHVS and CDR2 FQNEAQ come from the germline V gene. With 1 base removed from V and 0 bases from J, the gap between germline ends came to 10 bases. In DNA, the CDR3 is TGTGCCAGCAGCTTAGTTCGGTCGGTCTCCTACAATGAGCAGTTCTTC. Translation: CASSLVRSVSYNEQFF.

The V call is TRBV5-4, the J call TRBJ2-2, with 8 positions matching TRBD1. Per germline, CDR1 SGHNT and CDR2 YYREEE (reference sequence). The CDR3 has 13 residues. Trimming removed 3 bases from V and 6 bases from J; junction bases left unmatched: 1. The CDR3 bases are TGTGCCAGCAGCTGGACAGGGTCCGGGGAGCTGTTTTTT. It codes for CASSWTGSGELFF.

This clonotype came up a few times. The CDR3 protein is CASSALSGGGDTQYF. DNA for the CDR3: TGTGCCAGCAGTGCCCTTAGCGGAGGGGGAGATACGCAGTATTTT. The chain joins TRBV6-4 to TRBJ2-3; D tentatively reads TRBD1 or TRBD2 (6 bases each). The germline gives CDR1 MRHNA, CDR2 SNTAGT. The CDR3 covers 15 residues. Trimming stripped 4 bases from V and 5 bases from J, with 16 bases between.

This clonotype was counted many times. The V and J genes are TRBV5-1 and TRBJ2-1, with 13 bases aligning to TRBD2. V lost 4 bases and J lost 10; bases outside the gene matches: 8. The CDR3 totals 15 residues. CDR1 and CDR2 (germline): SGHRS, YFSETQ. The CDR3 region has the DNA TGCGCCAGCAGCGACGGACTAGCGGGGGCATCGGAGCAGTTCTTC. This translates into CASSDGLAGASEQFF.

Worth noting for this clonotype: A read error may be the cause here, since a much bigger clone is one base away. This CDR3 is missing its conserved last phenylalanine or tryptophan, likely due to a read error. The V gene is TRBV20-1, the J gene TRBJ2-7, with 7 bases aligning to TRBD2. This CDR3 has 13 residues. Trimming removed 3 bases from V and 1 base from J; junction bases left unmatched: 3. Germline values: CDR1 DFQATT, CDR2 SNEGSKA (reference sequence). In DNA form, the CDR3 reads TGCAGTGCTAGTTGGGGGGGGTCCTACGAGCAGTACTTG. This encodes CSASWGGSYEQYL.